The table lists the clone carrying this T cell receptor (beta chain) with a few counts. Its cognate antigen is unknown. Produced via immunoSEQ multiplex PCR; TCRdb's table is partial and in-frame only. The sample shows approximately 31,000 clones, roughly 78% of them seen only once. The data were obtained in a study of T cells in localized non-small cell lung cancer. Regarding the study as a whole: Elevated blood T cell density was associated with longer overall survival. Tumor showed lower T cell clonality than uninvolved adjacent lung, where it was highest. Appearing in adjacent lung were a median about 57 of the top 100 tumor clones. Heterogeneity within the tumor remains possible, as just one region underwent sequencing.

The V end was cut by 10 bases, the J end by 4 bases, with 10 bases between. The CDR3 is 11 residues long. Germline values: CDR1 MNHEY, CDR2 SVGAGI. This specimen was peripheral blood, taken before any cancer treatment. The clonotype originates from a male donor older than 55 with stage II squamous cell lung carcinoma. The chain recombines TRBV6-5 with TRBJ1-2, with unresolved D. The DNA of the CDR3 is TGTGCCACGGGAAATTCCTATGGCTACACCTTC. It is translated as CATGNSYGYTF.